The 30 T cell receptor beta chains listed next were all sequenced from one sample in a study of T cells in tumors after PD-1 blockade. Profiled with immunoSEQ multiplex PCR; TCRdb holds only in-frame clones, not every one. Of roughly 9,300 clones listed, 55% to 75% are singletons. The sample was tumor tissue, taken after anti-PD-1 treatment. The receptor set was obtained from a human donor with basal cell carcinoma.

This clone has just a few counts. This chain joins TRBV5-1 and TRBJ2-7; weak D call: TRBD2 (7 bases). Trimming pared 4 bases from V and 6 bases from J, leaving 17 bases between. From germline, CDR1 is SGHRS and CDR2 YFSETQ. The CDR3 has 14 amino acids. DNA for the CDR3: TGCGCCAGCAGCCGATGGGGGAGGGGGGGCGAGCAGTACTTC. It codes for CASSRWGRGGEQYF.

This rearrangement joins TRBV9 to TRBJ2-3; possible D gene TRBD2, 7 bases. Germline CDR1 is SGDLS and CDR2 is YYNGEE. The CDR3 spans 20 residues. Trimming stripped 4 bases from V and 1 base from J, with 28 bases between. DNA for the CDR3: TGTGCCAGCAGCAGCGCAGGGGAGCGTTCTCTACGGGGGGGCACAGATACGCAGTATTTT. It encodes CASSSAGERSLRGGTDTQYF.

In DNA form, the CDR3 reads TGTGCCAGTAGTATGATAGCGGGGGGCTCCAATGAGCAGTTCTTC. Translated: CASSMIAGGSNEQFF. This sequence joins TRBV19 and TRBJ2-1, with 10 bases identical to TRBD2. The CDR3 runs to 15 residues. Trimming took 3 bases from V and 6 from J; bases not matched to a gene: 5. CDR1 is LNHDA and CDR2 is SQIVND in the germline V gene (reference sequence).

The chain combines TRBV7-9 with TRBJ2-3; TRBD2 aligns across 9 bases. The germline V gene encodes CDR1 SEHNR and CDR2 FQNEAQ (reference sequence). CDR3 length: 16 amino acids. The J segment lost 1 base and the V segment lost 1 base, leaving 3 bases of the junction unmatched. In nucleotides, the CDR3 is TGTGCCAGCAGCTTAGTTAGCGGGAGCGGCACAGATACGCAGTATTTT. Amino acid sequence: CASSLVSGSGTDTQYF.

The rearrangement joins TRBV5-1 to TRBJ1-2, with a weak D call TRBD1 (6 bases). Trimming removed 2 bases from V and 2 bases from J, with 7 bases in between. From germline, CDR1 is SGHRS and CDR2 YFSETQ. The CDR3 covers 13 residues. The CDR3 loop is CASSFQGNYGYTF. For the CDR3, the DNA is TGCGCCAGCAGCTTTCAGGGGAACTATGGCTACACCTTC.

The rearrangement links TRBV4-1 to TRBJ2-5; 7 bases line up with TRBD1. The CDR3 covers 14 residues. The V segment lost 2 bases and the J segment 3 bases; nucleotides outside the gene matches: 3. The germline V gene has CDR1 MGHRA and CDR2 YSYEKL. CDR3 residues: CASSQSGTEETQYF. As DNA, the CDR3 is TGCGCCAGCAGCCAATCCGGGACAGAAGAGACCCAGTACTTC.

This clone is judged large. The V gene is TRBV28, the J gene TRBJ2-1, with 7 bases lining up with TRBD2. Germline loops: CDR1 MDHEN, CDR2 SYDVKM. Germline trimming cut 4 bases from V and 7 bases from J; bases unmatched to any gene: 13. CDR3 length: 16 residues. Here the CDR3 reads CASSSLMTSPGNEQFF. CDR3 nucleotides: TGTGCCAGCAGTTCCCTCATGACTAGCCCAGGGAATGAGCAGTTCTTC.

The CDR3 is CASSEAGLSYEQYF. Written as DNA, the CDR3 is TGTGCCAGCAGTGAAGCGGGACTCTCCTACGAGCAGTACTTC. This chain links TRBV6-1 with TRBJ2-7; possibly TRBD2 for D (6 bases). This CDR3 region has 14 residues. Trimming took 0 bases from V and 0 from J, leaving 6 bases between them. Germline values: CDR1 MNHNS, CDR2 SASEGT.

The chain carries TRBV19 and TRBJ1-2; a possible D gene is TRBD1 (6 bases). Germline V CDR1 and CDR2: LNHDA, SQIVND (reference sequence). The V end lost 9 bases, the J end lost 4 bases, and 12 bases lay between the germline ends. This CDR3 region has 12 residues. This chain's CDR3 is CASGTPIYGYTF. CDR3 bases: TGTGCCAGCGGGACACCTATCTATGGCTACACCTTC.

This chain uses TRBV2 with TRBJ1-1; no clear D. The germline V and J ends were trimmed by 5 bases and 2 bases, with 6 bases remaining between them. Germline V gives CDR1 SNHLY, CDR2 FYNNEI. This CDR3 region has 12 residues. The DNA for the CDR3 is TGTGCCAGCAGTTCCGTAAACACTGAAGCTTTCTTT. Its protein is CASSSVNTEAFF.

The chain joins TRBV7-9 to TRBJ2-1, with 11 bases identical to TRBD1. The length of the CDR3 is 17 residues. V lost 0 bases and J lost 12; bases outside the gene matches: 13. The V gene's germline CDR1 is SEHNR and CDR2 FQNEAQ (reference sequence). This chain's CDR3 is CASSLAGTGGPHQGQFF. For the CDR3, the DNA is TGTGCCAGCAGCTTAGCGGGGACAGGGGGTCCCCACCAGGGGCAGTTCTTC.

The gene calls are TRBV28 and TRBJ1-2; D is undetermined. V was cut by 6 bases and J by 2 bases, with 4 bases left in between. The CDR3 is made up of 11 amino acids. Germline CDR1 and CDR2: MDHEN and SYDVKM. The CDR3 DNA reads TGTGCCAGCAGCAGGAACTATGGCTACACCTTC. Translation gives CASSRNYGYTF.

This rearrangement joins TRBV25-1 to TRBJ1-1, with D perhaps matching TRBD1 (6 bases). The V and J ends lost 6 bases and 6 bases respectively, with 8 bases between them. CDR1 is MGHDK and CDR2 is SYGVNS in the germline V gene. The CDR3 extends over 11 amino acids. The CDR3 coding sequence is TGTGCCAGCAGCCCAGGGGCTGAAGCTTTCTTT. This encodes CASSPGAEAFF.

The chain carries TRBV20-1 and TRBJ2-1; D unresolved. The CDR3 sequence is 14 residues long. From germline, CDR1 is DFQATT and CDR2 SNEGSKA (reference sequence). Trimming removed 3 bases from V and 6 bases from J, with 15 bases in between. In nucleotides, the CDR3 is TGCAGTGCTAGTCTCTCTCTCCGGCTCAATGAGCAGTTCTTC. This translates into CSASLSLRLNEQFF.

The chain recombines TRBV28 with TRBJ1-5; 10 bases fit TRBD1. After removal of 4 bases from V and 6 bases from J, the junction contained 9 bases not matched to a gene. Germline V gives CDR1 MDHEN, CDR2 SYDVKM. This CDR3 region has 16 residues. CDR3 nucleotides: TGTGCCAGCAGTTGGGGTGACAGGGGGCACGGTCAGCCCCAGCATTTT. Translating it yields CASSWGDRGHGQPQHF.

The rearrangement joins TRBV6-6 to TRBJ1-1; no reliable D call. Between the trimmed V and J ends, which lost 5 bases and 3 bases, there was a span of 10 bases. Germline V CDR1 and CDR2: MNHNY, SVGAGI (reference sequence). The CDR3 spans 13 residues. This chain's CDR3 is CASSRDRDTEAFF. DNA of the CDR3: TGTGCCAGCAGTCGAGACCGGGACACTGAAGCTTTCTTT.

This clone is large (0.1 to 1%) by share. CDR3 DNA sequence: TGTGCCAGCAGCCCGCACTCCTACGAGCAGTACTTC. Amino acid sequence: CASSPHSYEQYF. The chain has TRBV7-8 and TRBJ2-7, with D uncertain. V lost 5 bases, J lost 0 bases, and 5 bases lay in between. The germline CDR1 and CDR2 sequences are SGHVS and FQNEAQ. This CDR3 is built from 12 residues.

This clone is a singleton in its sample. This rearrangement joins TRBV19 to TRBJ1-1; TRBD1 aligns across 7 bases. The CDR3 covers 12 residues. J gave up 12 bases and V 7 bases, and 11 bases lay outside the gene matches. The germline V gene encodes CDR1 LNHDA and CDR2 SQIVND (reference sequence). In DNA form, the CDR3 reads TGTGCCAGTACCTTAGACAGGGTGGGAACTTTCTTT. This sequence encodes CASTLDRVGTFF.

The chain couples TRBV27 to TRBJ2-7; 7 nucleotides match TRBD1. V shed 6 bases, J shed 4 bases, and the junction held 9 bases outside the gene matches. The CDR3 sequence is 14 residues long. Germline lookup yields CDR1 MNHEY and CDR2 SMNVEV (reference sequence). Here the CDR3 reads CASRRQGFLYEQYF. CDR3 bases: TGTGCCAGCAGGAGACAGGGTTTTTTGTACGAGCAGTACTTC.

This clone has just a few counts. The chain links TRBV19 to TRBJ1-1; D is unresolved. The V gene lost 10 bases and the J gene lost 0 bases, with 9 bases spanning the gap. CDR3 size: 12 residues. CDR1 and CDR2 from the germline V gene are LNHDA and SQIVND (reference sequence). DNA for the CDR3: TGTGCCACCCGACACCTGAACACTGAAGCTTTCTTT. It yields the protein CATRHLNTEAFF.

The genes are TRBV7-2 and TRBJ2-5, with D possibly called TRBD1 or TRBD2 (6 bases each). Germline CDR1 SGHTA, CDR2 FQGNSA. The length of the CDR3 is 19 residues. V was shortened by 5 bases and J by 5 bases, with 30 bases between the two germline ends. The CDR3 region is CASSPVPSSRGRVGETQYF. The CDR3 DNA reads as TGTGCCAGCAGCCCTGTCCCTTCCTCACGGGGGCGAGTGGGCGAGACCCAGTACTTC.

V is TRBV6-1 and J is TRBJ1-5; D may be TRBD1 (6 bases). The CDR3 is 16 residues long. With 2 bases removed from V and 1 base from J, the gap between germline ends came to 12 bases. The germline V gene encodes CDR1 MNHNS and CDR2 SASEGT. The CDR3: CASSELTGYSNQPQHF. DNA of the CDR3: TGTGCCAGCAGTGAATTGACAGGCTACAGCAATCAGCCCCAGCATTTT.

The V call is TRBV27, the J call TRBJ2-7, with 9 bases identical to TRBD1. CDR1 is MNHEY, CDR2 SMNVEV, per germline (reference sequence). J gave up 2 bases and V 3 bases, and 5 bases lay outside the gene matches. The CDR3 runs 15 residues. In DNA form, the CDR3 reads TGTGCCAGCAGTTTGGGGACAGGGAACCCCTACGAGCAGTACTTC. Translating it yields CASSLGTGNPYEQYF.

The chain couples TRBV28 to TRBJ2-5; 9 bases map to TRBD2. V shed 8 bases and J 5 bases; nucleotides not matched to a gene: 15. CDR3 length: 16 residues. Germline values: CDR1 MDHEN, CDR2 SYDVKM. CDR3 residues: CASCWRGGAGEETQYF. CDR3 sequence (DNA): TGTGCCAGCTGTTGGCGGGGGGGCGCGGGGGAGGAGACCCAGTACTTC.

This clone was seen a few times. This chain joins TRBV3-1 (or the pseudogene TRBV3-2) and TRBJ2-2; 7 bases map to TRBD1. V lost 1 base and J lost 1; bases outside the gene matches: 3. The CDR3 is 16 amino acids. Germline CDR1 and CDR2: LGHDT and YNNKEL (reference sequence). CDR3 in amino acids: CASSQARGWNTGELFF. The DNA for the CDR3 is TGTGCCAGCAGCCAAGCCAGGGGGTGGAACACCGGGGAGCTGTTTTTT.

This rearrangement joins TRBV7-2 to TRBJ1-4, with D possibly being TRBD1 (6 bases). This CDR3 contains 14 residues. The germline V gene has CDR1 SGHTA and CDR2 FQGNSA. Trimming took 5 bases from V and 8 from J, leaving 15 bases between them. CDR3 sequence: CASSPGAGNEKLFF. In nucleotides, the CDR3 is TGTGCCAGCAGCCCAGGGGCCGGGAACGAAAAACTGTTTTTT.

The rearrangement links TRBV10-1 to TRBJ2-7; perhaps TRBD1 as D (6 bases). Germline values: CDR1 WNHNN, CDR2 SYGVQD (reference sequence). The CDR3 has 15 amino acids. V shed 10 bases and J shed 3 bases, with 22 bases lying between them. The CDR3 DNA is TGCGCCAACAGCCCCCTCCAGACAGGTCTCTACGAGCAGTACTTC. Encoded protein: CANSPLQTGLYEQYF.

This clone is termed medium-sized. The V and J genes are TRBV5-1 and TRBJ1-2; D remains ambiguous. Germline V gives CDR1 SGHRS, CDR2 YFSETQ. The CDR3 spans 14 residues. Deletions cut 7 bases from V and 6 bases from J, with 19 bases between. The CDR3 loop is CASARREIRDGYTF. The CDR3 region has the DNA TGCGCCAGCGCCCGGAGGGAAATTCGGGATGGCTACACCTTC.

The J gene is TRBJ2-1, the V gene TRBV4-2, with D perhaps matching TRBD2 (7 bases). CDR1 and CDR2 (germline): LGHNA, YNFKEQ. CDR3 length: 13 residues. V was trimmed by 8 bases and J by 6 bases, leaving 14 bases between them. This CDR3 reads CASGYREGNEQFF. The DNA of the CDR3 is TGTGCCAGCGGATACAGGGAGGGCAATGAGCAGTTCTTC.

This clone has a single count. The chain is built from TRBV29-1 and TRBJ2-7; D is undetermined. The CDR3 runs to 12 residues. Germline V lookup: CDR1 SQVTM, CDR2 ANQGSEA. Trimming left V 3 bases short and J 2 bases short, with 8 bases between. CDR3 nucleotide sequence: TGCAGCGTTGATATCGGTACCTACGAGCAGTACTTC. Its translation is CSVDIGTYEQYF.